This TCR beta chain was retrieved from a study of spatial heterogeneity in lung cancer. TCRdb called the 5' RACE reads again in MiXCR, with one record for every CDR3 protein. The table records tens of thousands of distinct CDR3 sequences, about 4.5% of them present only once. The sample's time point: sample taken at primary tumor resection. Sequences were derived from PBMCs, sampled at surgery. The sequence was collected from a male donor with early-stage non-small cell lung cancer.

In DNA, the CDR3 is TGTGCCACCACCCCAACCGGGACAGGCTTTTTATATGGCTACACCTTC. Protein sequence: CATTPTGTGFLYGYTF. The chain has TRBV24-1 and TRBJ1-2; 8 nucleotides line up with TRBD1. J gave up 5 bases and V 8 bases, and 15 bases lay outside the gene matches. The germline CDR1 and CDR2 sequences are KGHDR and SFDVKD. CDR3 size: 16 residues.